The clone carrying this TCR beta chain appeared a few times. CDR1 and CDR2 (germline): PRHDT, FYEKMQ (reference sequence). The CDR3 is 19 amino acids. Germline trimming cut 5 bases from V and 0 bases from J; bases unmatched to any gene: 19. The data originate from a study of blood T cell repertoires in COVID-19. Study details: Italy, Spain and the United States were the sources of the convalescent and acute COVID-19 samples. PBMCs, B-cell-depleted T cells, or T cells were the source of the cDNA or gDNA that made up the material.

Original methodology: Nucleated cell number was recorded as an estimate derived from reference gene primer amplification. Clones were read by immunoSEQ multiplex PCR, and TCRdb kept only the in-frame ones, dropping some. From that table come the V and J calls and clone size; the DNA was used to work out D and trimming. Of over 65,000 clones in the sample, more than 75% are singletons; the top ten hold 1.1%. The V gene is TRBV13, the J gene TRBJ2-7, with TRBD2 identical over 7 bases. Sequenced input: peripheral blood. This sequence originates from a human donor in a cohort sampled during active COVID-19. In nucleotides, the CDR3 is TGTGCCAGCAGCGGAGGGAGTCTTGGGACTAAGAGGAGCTCCTACGAGCAGTACTTC. This codes for CASSGGSLGTKRSSYEQYF.